Listed below are T cell receptor beta chains from one sample, sequenced in a study of cytomegalovirus exposure and HLA in healthy donors. Profiling relied on immunoSEQ multiplex PCR, and the TCRdb table lists in-frame clones only, not all of them. The table lists about 180,000 clones, 65% to 80% of them singletons. Material for sequencing was PBMCs. The receptor source for this set is a woman in her forties in good health and CMV-seronegative. The CDR3 runs from the conserved cysteine through the conserved F or W. The D gene is left open where the match is weak. Not all rows give a size; the values are once, few, many and, for expanded clones, a class.

CDR3aa	CDR3nt	d_gene	abundance	j_gene	v_gene
CASSLPSGQETQYF	TGTGCCAGCAGCTTGCCTAGCGGGCAAGAGACCCAGTACTTC	TRBD2	.	TRBJ2-5	TRBV5-6
CASSPHPLNQPQHF	TGTGCCAGCAGTCCTCACCCCCTAAATCAGCCCCAGCATTTT	.	.	TRBJ1-5	TRBV27
CASSPTGTGVYEQYF	TGCGCCAGCAGCCCTACGGGGACAGGGGTCTACGAGCAGTACTTC	TRBD1	.	TRBJ2-7	TRBV5-1
CAVQRYNEQFF	TGTGCCGTCCAGCGGTACAATGAGCAGTTCTTC	.	.	TRBJ2-1	TRBV10-3
CASSSGGGGAETQYF	TGTGCCAGCAGCTCAGGGGGCGGGGGTGCAGAGACCCAGTACTTC	.	once	TRBJ2-5	TRBV11-3
CASSVDPQGGEQFF	TGTGCCAGCAGCGTAGATCCCCAGGGAGGTGAGCAGTTCTTC	.	.	TRBJ2-1	TRBV9
CASSLVPITGGDYGYTF	TGTGCCAGCAGCTTAGTCCCCATAACAGGGGGCGACTATGGCTACACCTTC	TRBD1	.	TRBJ1-2	TRBV5-5
CASSPSTVRGETQYF	TGTGCCAGCAGTCCTTCGACAGTCCGGGGGGAGACCCAGTACTTC	.	.	TRBJ2-5	TRBV6-5
CASRPGEGEGNEQFF	TGTGCCAGCAGGCCCGGGGAAGGTGAAGGGAATGAGCAGTTCTTC	.	once	TRBJ2-1	TRBV7-9
CASSKGRTRGRTHEQFF	TGTGCCAGCAGCAAAGGCCGCACTAGGGGGAGAACCCATGAGCAGTTCTTC	.	.	TRBJ2-1	TRBV21-1
CASSQDPGYEQYF	TGTGCCAGCAGCCAAGATCCGGGTTACGAGCAGTACTTC	.	.	TRBJ2-7	TRBV11-2
CASSFHPGGRGMNTEAFF	TGTGCCAGCAGCTTCCACCCCGGCGGGCGGGGGATGAACACTGAAGCTTTCTTT	.	once	TRBJ1-1	TRBV7-9
CAIRTGSGTSYEQYF	TGTGCCATCAGGACAGGTTCTGGGACCTCCTACGAGCAGTACTTC	.	.	TRBJ2-7	TRBV10-3
CASSWMGSSYEQYF	TGTGCCAGCAGCTGGATGGGGAGCTCCTACGAGCAGTACTTC	.	.	TRBJ2-7	TRBV5-5
CAWSAGLADTYEQYF	TGTGCCTGGAGTGCGGGACTAGCGGATACCTACGAGCAGTACTTC	TRBD2	.	TRBJ2-7	TRBV30
CASSQAGSGGDNEQFF	TGTGCCAGCAGCCAAGCGGGCAGCGGGGGGGACAATGAGCAGTTCTTC	TRBD2	.	TRBJ2-1	TRBV4-2
CASSLALRGNTEAFF	TGCGCCAGCAGCTTGGCCTTGCGAGGGAACACTGAAGCTTTCTTT	.	.	TRBJ1-1	TRBV5-1